A selection of T cell receptor beta chains follows, all from one sample in a study of low-dose radiotherapy and immunotherapy resistance in tumors. In TCRdb, the reads were re-called with MiXCR into one record per CDR3 protein. The profile covers 95,000 to 100,000 distinct CDR3 sequences, with under 25% appearing a single time and 4.1% taken by the ten largest. The source material was PBMCs, sampled after low-dose radiotherapy plus immunotherapy. The receptors shown here come from a male donor with prostate cancer. Both conserved end residues are part of each CDR3. Fields, in order: CDR3 protein, CDR3 DNA, clone size, J gene, V gene, D gene. A D gene is named only where the DNA matches it firmly. A clone size is listed for some rows: how often the clone was seen (once, few, many), or a class if it is expanded.

CASSQVGTIIHF TGTGCCAGCAGCCAAGTCGGGACTATAATACACTTC many TRBJ2-4 TRBV14 TRBD2
CASSSGTVLPGNTIYF TGTGCCAGCAGCTCCGGGACAGTCCTTCCTGGAAACACCATATATTTT many TRBJ1-3 TRBV2 TRBD1
CASSPEGNTEAFF TGTGCCAGCTCCCCCGAGGGGAACACTGAAGCTTTCTTT many TRBJ1-1 TRBV18 -
CASSLRPGEDNSPLHF TGTGCCAGCAGCCTTCGACCAGGGGAGGATAATTCACCCCTCCACTTT many TRBJ1-6 TRBV6-8 -
CASSHLRLPGVGGYTF TGTGCCAGCAGCCACCTAAGGCTACCGGGGGTTGGTGGCTACACCTTC many TRBJ1-2 TRBV14 -
CASSYPSGGATSTDTQYF TGTGCCAGCAGTTATCCCAGCGGGGGGGCAACCAGCACAGATACGCAGTATTTT many TRBJ2-3 TRBV6-8 TRBD2
CASSYSSRTYEQYF TGTGCCAGCAGTTACTCATCACGGACCTACGAGCAGTACTTC many TRBJ2-7 TRBV6-2/TRBV6-3 -
CASSEHSGNTIYF TGTGCCAGTAGCGAACACAGTGGAAACACCATATATTTT many TRBJ1-3 TRBV19 -
CASSQPRGVWNEQFF TGTGCCAGCAGCCAACCTAGGGGGGTATGGAATGAGCAGTTCTTC many TRBJ2-1 TRBV14 -
CTSSQGGGGGNNEQFF TGCACCAGCAGCCAAGGTGGGGGCGGGGGGAACAATGAGCAGTTCTTC - TRBJ2-1 TRBV1 -
CASSDEGAGGRWEQYF TGTGCCAGTAGTGATGAGGGAGCGGGGGGGCGTTGGGAGCAGTACTTC many TRBJ2-7 TRBV19 TRBD2
CASSSGPQPQHF TGTGCCAGCAGCTCCGGGCCTCAGCCCCAGCATTTT many TRBJ1-5 TRBV7-9 -
CASSLWRGGWNTGELFF TGCGCCAGCAGCTTGTGGCGAGGGGGCTGGAACACCGGGGAGCTGTTTTTT many TRBJ2-2 TRBV5-1 TRBD1
CSARDRGGRVYEQYF TGCAGTGCTAGAGATAGGGGGGGCAGGGTTTACGAGCAGTACTTC many TRBJ2-7 TRBV20-1 -
CASSDEAGGINEQFF TGTGCCAGCAGTGACGAGGCGGGGGGGATCAATGAGCAGTTCTTC few TRBJ2-1 TRBV2 TRBD2
CASSLAGVHQETQYF TGCGCCAGCAGCCTAGCGGGGGTCCACCAGGAGACCCAGTACTTC few TRBJ2-5 TRBV5-1 TRBD2
CASSSHLRNTGELFF TGTGCCAGCAGTTCCCACCTCAGGAACACCGGGGAGCTGTTTTTT many TRBJ2-2 TRBV6-5 -
CASSSRQGAFSYEQYF TGCGCCAGCAGCTCCAGACAGGGGGCGTTTTCCTACGAGCAGTACTTC - TRBJ2-7 TRBV5-1 TRBD1
CASSLESGWSGANEQFF TGCGCCAGCAGCTTGGAGTCCGGGTGGTCGGGAGCTAATGAGCAGTTCTTC many TRBJ2-1 TRBV5-1 -
CASSLDPTSGGYTF TGCGCCAGCAGCTTGGACCCGACCTCCGGTGGCTACACCTTC - TRBJ1-2 TRBV5-1 -
CASSLGLEPETQYF TGTGCCAGCAGCTTAGGTCTCGAGCCAGAGACCCAGTACTTC many TRBJ2-5 TRBV7-9 -
CASSQLKLAGEFNEQFF TGTGCCAGCAGCCAACTTAAACTAGCGGGAGAGTTCAATGAGCAGTTCTTC - TRBJ2-1 TRBV3-1 TRBD2
CSAHHPRTGTRVPTLYEQYF TGCAGCGCCCACCACCCCCGCACCGGGACAAGGGTACCTACCCTCTACGAGCAGTACTTC many TRBJ2-7 TRBV29-1 -
CSVVPGLAGAGTQYF TGCAGCGTTGTCCCGGGACTAGCGGGAGCCGGGACGCAGTATTTT - TRBJ2-3 TRBV29-1 TRBD2
CASKTVELAGGLGETQYF TGTGCCAGCAAGACAGTAGAACTAGCGGGGGGGCTCGGAGAGACCCAGTACTTC many TRBJ2-5 TRBV28 TRBD2
CASSLPQGISTDTQYF TGTGCCAGCAGCTTACCCCAGGGTATCAGCACAGATACGCAGTATTTT many TRBJ2-3 TRBV11-2 -
CARGGPSGGAVPDEQFF TGTGCCAGAGGGGGCCCTAGCGGGGGGGCGGTGCCAGATGAGCAGTTCTTC many TRBJ2-1 TRBV2 TRBD2
CASSRHRESRADTQYF TGTGCCAGCAGCCGGCACAGGGAGTCTCGTGCAGATACGCAGTATTTT - TRBJ2-3 TRBV7-9 -
CASSPGRGTDGELFF TGTGCTAGCAGCCCAGGACGGGGGACGGACGGGGAGCTGTTTTTT many TRBJ2-2 TRBV7-7 -
CASSGTSGGSGEQYF TGTGCCAGCAGTGGGACTAGCGGGGGATCGGGGGAGCAGTACTTC many TRBJ2-7 TRBV28 TRBD2
CASSQRTSSYEQYF TGTGCCAGCTCACAAAGGACTAGCTCCTACGAGCAGTACTTC many TRBJ2-7 TRBV18 TRBD2
CASSLLRGIRNNEQFF TGCGCCAGCAGCTTGCTCAGGGGGATTAGGAACAATGAGCAGTTCTTC many TRBJ2-1 TRBV5-3 TRBD1
CASASGGNTGELFF TGTGCCAGCGCTAGCGGGGGGAACACCGGGGAGCTGTTTTTT - TRBJ2-2 TRBV28 TRBD2
CASSYPSGGASDTGELFF TGTGCCAGCAGCTACCCTAGCGGGGGGGCCTCGGACACCGGGGAGCTGTTTTTT - TRBJ2-2 TRBV5-6 TRBD2
CASSNYMGKLSYNSPLHF TGTGCCAGCAGCAACTACATGGGGAAGTTATCCTATAATTCACCCCTCCACTTT once TRBJ1-6 TRBV7-9 -
CASSPLLSGREETQYF TGCGCCAGCAGTCCCCTACTCAGCGGGAGAGAAGAGACCCAGTACTTC - TRBJ2-5 TRBV5-1 TRBD2
CASSSRLAGGTDTQYF TGCGCCAGCAGCTCCCGACTAGCGGGGGGCACAGATACGCAGTATTTT - TRBJ2-3 TRBV5-1 TRBD2
CSAQPGASPLHF TGCAGTGCCCAACCGGGGGCTTCACCCCTCCACTTT many TRBJ1-6 TRBV20-1 -
CATSLWRDQPEKLFF TGTGCCACCAGTCTCTGGAGGGACCAACCTGAAAAACTGTTTTTT many TRBJ1-4 TRBV15 -
CSARDLGGDQPQHF TGCAGTGCTAGAGATCTAGGGGGGGATCAGCCCCAGCATTTT many TRBJ1-5 TRBV20-1 -
CASSLGRAQYF TGTGCCAGCAGTTTGGGCAGGGCTCAGTACTTC many TRBJ2-7 TRBV6-6 -
CASSQTGTGVSYTF TGCGCCAGCAGCCAAACCGGGACAGGTGTTAGCTACACCTTC many TRBJ1-2 TRBV4-1 TRBD1
CASSQQGVSQPQHF TGTGCCAGCAGTCAACAGGGAGTGAGTCAGCCCCAGCATTTT many TRBJ1-5 TRBV12-3/TRBV12-4 -
CASSTASGPILAYNEQFF TGTGCCAGCAGTACCGCCAGCGGGCCGATACTAGCTTACAATGAGCAGTTCTTC - TRBJ2-1 TRBV5-6 -
CASSFWNTGELFF TGTGCCAGCAGTTTCTGGAACACCGGGGAGCTGTTTTTT many TRBJ2-2 TRBV27 -
CASSYSESSTEAFF TGTGCCAGCAGTTATTCTGAAAGCAGCACTGAAGCTTTCTTT - TRBJ1-1 TRBV6-5 -
CASSPSPDRGGQYF TGTGCCAGCAGCCCATCCCCGGACAGGGGAGGGCAGTACTTC - TRBJ2-7 TRBV7-3 TRBD1
CSARGRVDQPQHF TGCAGTGCTAGAGGCAGGGTGGATCAGCCCCAGCATTTT many TRBJ1-5 TRBV20-1 -
CASSDTRNTEAFF TGTGCCAGCAGTGACACACGGAACACTGAAGCTTTCTTT many TRBJ1-1 TRBV6-1 -
CAIAPGQGFSQYF TGTGCCATCGCTCCGGGACAGGGTTTTTCGCAGTATTTT many TRBJ2-3 TRBV25-1 TRBD1
CASSYESGTEAFF TGTGCCAGCAGTTATGAGTCGGGGACTGAAGCTTTCTTT many TRBJ1-1 TRBV6-2/TRBV6-3 -
CASRGFGAIEAFF TGCGCCAGCAGAGGGTTCGGGGCCATTGAAGCTTTCTTT many TRBJ1-1 TRBV10-2 -